This passage covers 17 T cell receptor beta chains from one sample sequenced in a study of control samples from healthy donors and cancer patients. TCRdb's table, derived via immunoSEQ multiplex PCR, lists solely in-frame clones and lacks some. This table holds about 47,000 clones, about 80% found once. The sequencing input was blood. The receptors derive from a man aged 65 to 79 in good health.

The rearrangement uses TRBV5-5 and TRBJ1-4; D gene uncertain. The CDR3 is 13 residues long. Germline CDR1 SGHKS, CDR2 YYEKEE (reference sequence). V lost 4 bases and J lost 12, with 16 bases in between. This chain's CDR3 is CASSGPRGEELFF. The CDR3 coding sequence is TGTGCCAGCAGCGGACCCCGCGGGGAGGAACTGTTTTTT.

J is TRBJ1-4 and V is TRBV19, with D perhaps TRBD1 (5 bases). Trimming took 8 bases from V and 5 from J, leaving 21 bases between them. The CDR3 length is 16 residues. Germline assignment: CDR1 LNHDA and CDR2 SQIVND (reference sequence). This CDR3 reads CASGGVESAENEKLFF. In DNA, the CDR3 is TGTGCCAGTGGGGGAGTGGAATCAGCCGAGAATGAAAAACTGTTTTTT.

The chain recombines TRBV11-2 with TRBJ1-2; a weak D match, TRBD1 (5 bases). The CDR3 consists of 12 residues. Trimming removed 5 bases from V and 8 bases from J, with 12 bases in between. Per germline, CDR1 SGHAT and CDR2 FQNNGV. The CDR3 is CASSASGTGYTF. The CDR3 nucleotides read TGTGCCAGCAGCGCCTCCGGGACCGGCTACACCTTC.

The chain recombines TRBV6-1 with TRBJ1-2; TRBD1 is a possible D gene (5 bases). Germline assignment: CDR1 MNHNS and CDR2 SASEGT. This CDR3 is 15 amino acids long. Trimming removed 2 bases at V and 5 bases at J, with 15 bases between. The CDR3 reads CASSEIGGVGYGYTF. In nucleotides, the CDR3 is TGTGCCAGCAGTGAAATCGGGGGGGTAGGGTATGGCTACACCTTC.

A single count supports this clone. The rearrangement joins TRBV29-1 to TRBJ1-2; D might be TRBD1 (6 bases). V dropped 5 bases and J dropped 4 bases, with 17 bases sitting between them. The CDR3 length is 14 residues. Per germline, CDR1 SQVTM and CDR2 ANQGSEA. The CDR3, as DNA: TGCAGCGTTACCACCGACAGGCTTGGCTATGGCTACACCTTC. Amino acid sequence: CSVTTDRLGYGYTF.

J is TRBJ2-5 and V is TRBV5-4; 11 nucleotides agree with TRBD2. The CDR3 runs 18 residues. J was trimmed by 5 bases and V by 1 base; bases with no gene match: 13. Germline assignment: CDR1 SGHNT and CDR2 YYREEE (reference sequence). Here the CDR3 DNA reads TGTGCCAGCAGCTTGCCTAGCGGGGGGTCCGGTTTTGGGGAGACCCAGTACTTC. Its translation: CASSLPSGGSGFGETQYF.

The rearrangement links TRBV7-9 to TRBJ1-4; D gene ambiguous. CDR3 length: 14 amino acids. The germline V gene has CDR1 SEHNR and CDR2 FQNEAQ (reference sequence). Between the trimmed V and J ends, which lost 5 bases and 5 bases, there was a span of 12 bases. The CDR3 nucleotides are TGTGCCAGCAGCCAAGCAGCTACGAATGAAAAACTGTTTTTT. Translated: CASSQAATNEKLFF.

V usage is TRBV6-6 and J usage is TRBJ2-5, with TRBD1 matching over 9 bases. V trimming: 7 bases; J trimming: 1 base; junction bases outside the gene matches: 7. This CDR3 comprises 15 residues. Germline values: CDR1 MNHNY, CDR2 SVGAGI (reference sequence). The CDR3: CASTGRDRAQETQYF. Written as DNA, the CDR3 is TGTGCCAGCACGGGCCGGGACAGGGCCCAAGAGACCCAGTACTTC.

This clone was detected only a few times. The V call is TRBV11-1, the J call TRBJ2-7, with 7 nucleotides matching TRBD1. Germline V lookup: CDR1 SGHAT, CDR2 FQDESV (reference sequence). V lost 0 bases and J lost 7; bases outside the gene matches: 12. The CDR3 contains 16 residues. The CDR3 here is CASSLAGRASRGEQYF. CDR3 in DNA: TGTGCCAGCAGCTTAGCGGGCAGGGCCTCCAGGGGGGAGCAGTACTTC. Combining the CDR3 with reference TRBV11-1 and TRBJ2-7 gives the whole variable domain EAEVAQSPRYKITEKSQAVAFWCDPISGHATLYWYRQILGQGPELLVQFQDESVVDDSQLPKDRFSAERLKGVDSTLKIQPAELGDSAMYLCASSLAGRASRGEQYFGPGTRLTVT.

In this sample, this clone turned up a few times. The chain couples TRBV10-2 to TRBJ1-5, with TRBD1 matching over 8 bases. The CDR3 has 16 residues. CDR1 and CDR2 (germline): WSHSY, SAAADI. The junction had 11 bases not matched to a gene; V was cut back by 8 bases and J by 2 bases. The CDR3 sequence is CASGSTGVLGNQPQHF. The CDR3, as DNA: TGCGCCAGCGGATCGACAGGGGTGCTTGGCAATCAGCCCCAGCATTTT.

The V call is TRBV5-1, the J call TRBJ2-1; maybe TRBD2 (7 bases). The CDR3 has 15 amino acids. V lost 5 bases to trimming and J lost 2 bases, with 14 bases between them. Germline assignment: CDR1 SGHRS and CDR2 YFSETQ. Here the CDR3 DNA reads TGCGCCAGCAGTCCCGAGGGGGGGACCTACAATGAGCAGTTCTTC. This encodes CASSPEGGTYNEQFF.

The chain carries TRBV5-6 and TRBJ1-1; no clear D gene. Germline assignment: CDR1 SGHDT and CDR2 YYEEEE. The CDR3 loop spans 12 amino acids. Trimming cost V 4 bases and J 1 base, with 5 bases left between them. The CDR3 sequence: CASSDPNTEAFF. CDR3 coding DNA: TGTGCCAGCAGCGACCCGAACACTGAAGCTTTCTTT.

This chain connects TRBV19 to TRBJ1-5, with 8 bases aligning to TRBD1. Germline values: CDR1 LNHDA, CDR2 SQIVND (reference sequence). V was clipped by 0 bases and J by 0 bases; unmatched bases: 7. The CDR3 loop spans 18 amino acids. CDR3 loop: CASSIEGQGAYSNQPQHF. As DNA, the CDR3 is TGTGCCAGTAGTATAGAGGGTCAGGGGGCCTATAGCAATCAGCCCCAGCATTTT.

V gene TRBV6-6 combines with J gene TRBJ1-6; D not certain. This CDR3 has 12 residues. Trimming pared 6 bases from V and 8 bases from J, leaving 8 bases between. Germline CDR1 is MNHNY and CDR2 is SVGAGI (reference sequence). CDR3: CASSVVDSPLHF. The CDR3, as DNA: TGTGCCAGCAGCGTGGTAGATTCACCCCTCCACTTT.

The genes are TRBV7-9 and TRBJ2-1, with 9 positions matching TRBD1. CDR1 SEHNR and CDR2 FQNEAQ come from the germline V gene (reference sequence). Unmatched junction bases numbered 11, after V lost 5 bases and J lost 9 bases. The CDR3 spans 15 residues. CDR3 in DNA: TGTGCCAGCAGCACGAACAGGGGGCGGGGTGGTGAGCAGTTCTTC. This encodes CASSTNRGRGGEQFF.

This chain links TRBV5-1 with TRBJ1-3, with D perhaps matching TRBD1 (5 bases). With 6 bases removed from V and 10 bases from J, the gap between germline ends came to 20 bases. The CDR3 length is 14 residues. Germline CDR1 is SGHRS and CDR2 is YFSETQ. The DNA for the CDR3 is TGCGCCAGCAAAAGGGAATCCGGACGGGGGACCATATATTTT. Protein: CASKRESGRGTIYF.

There are a few counts of this clone. The J gene is TRBJ2-2, the V gene TRBV5-1; D may be TRBD2 (5 bases). Germline V gene data show CDR1 as SGHRS and CDR2 as YFSETQ. There are 14 residues in the CDR3. Between the trimmed V and J ends, which lost 5 bases and 0 bases, there was a span of 8 bases. The CDR3 spells CASRLLANTGELFF. In nucleotides, the CDR3 is TGCGCCAGCAGACTACTAGCGAACACCGGGGAGCTGTTTTTT. Full variable domain (remainder filled in from reference TRBV5-1 and TRBJ2-2): KAGVTQTPRYLIKTRGQQVTLSCSPISGHRSVSWYQQTPGQGLQFLFEYFSETQRNKGNFPGRFSGRQFSNSRSEMNVSTLELGDSALYLCASRLLANTGELFFGEGSRLTVL.